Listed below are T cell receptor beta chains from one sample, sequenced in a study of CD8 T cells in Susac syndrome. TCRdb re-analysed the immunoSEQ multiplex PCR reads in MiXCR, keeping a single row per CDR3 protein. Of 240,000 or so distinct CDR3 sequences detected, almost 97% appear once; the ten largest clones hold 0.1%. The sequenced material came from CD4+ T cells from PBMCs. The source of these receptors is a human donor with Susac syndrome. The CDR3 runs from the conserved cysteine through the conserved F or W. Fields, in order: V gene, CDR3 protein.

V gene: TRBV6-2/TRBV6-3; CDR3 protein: CASSGRTSAEFF
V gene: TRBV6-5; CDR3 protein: CASRTGNRYEQYF
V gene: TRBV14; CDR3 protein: CASSQDRGIYGYTF
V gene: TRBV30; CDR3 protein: CAWSVDSINTEAFF
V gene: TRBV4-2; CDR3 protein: CASSLMTSGANNEQFF
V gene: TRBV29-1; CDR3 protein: CSVERPESGELFF
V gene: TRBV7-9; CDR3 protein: CASSTLGRPHEQYF
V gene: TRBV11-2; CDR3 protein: CASSLELRGSEAFF
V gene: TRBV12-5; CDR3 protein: CASGLVIWRGPSYNEQFF
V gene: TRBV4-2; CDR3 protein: CASSQDDRLGKLFF
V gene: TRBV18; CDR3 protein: CASSPLEGDEQYF
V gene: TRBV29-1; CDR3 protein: CSVLKRRDLVSSYEQYF
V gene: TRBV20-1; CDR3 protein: CSASPTGNYGGYTF
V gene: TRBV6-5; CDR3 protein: CASHGFNTEAFF